Sequencing of this T cell receptor (beta chain) was carried out in a study of T cells in Graves' hyperthyroidism and ophthalmopathy. RNA transcripts gave rise to amplified TCR beta CDR3 regions. When the TCR CDR3 underwent first-round RT-PCR, the HTBI primer set was used. TCRdb reanalysed the multiplex PCR reads using MiXCR and keeps one entry per CDR3 protein. The sample holds about 570,000 distinct CDR3 sequences, around 42% seen once. V was pared by 3 bases and J by 6 bases, with 10 bases of the junction left unmatched. CDR3 length: 14 amino acids. CDR1 and CDR2 (germline): GTSNPN, SVGIG (reference sequence). Clinical symptoms, serum thyroxine, TRAb, thyroid ultrasound and orbital computed tomography informed diagnoses.

This chain uses TRBV30 with TRBJ1-2, with TRBD1 identical over 7 bases. The sequenced sample was peripheral blood or thyroid tissue (not recorded which). The sequence derives from an adult woman with Graves' disease, either hyperthyroidism or ophthalmopathy (not recorded which). CDR3 amino acids: CAWRQQGSRDGYTF. The CDR3 DNA follows: TGTGCCTGGAGGCAACAGGGGTCCCGGGATGGCTACACCTTC.